The 21 T cell receptor beta chains below come from one sample, sequenced in a study of T cell responses to AZD1222 COVID-19 vaccine. Profiling relied on immunoSEQ multiplex PCR, and the TCRdb table lists in-frame clones only, not all of them. The data hold approximately 110,000 clones, with roughly 86% observed a single time. The material sequenced was peripheral blood, taken 28 days after the second AZD1222 dose. All receptors come from an adult who received the AZD1222 COVID-19 vaccine.

With regard to this clone: No DNA is shown, since the ends of the CDR3 on it are uncertain; the CDR3 is the one TCRdb lists. The chain couples TRBV6-2 or TRBV6-3 to TRBJ1-2. CDR1 is MNHEY and CDR2 is SVGEGT in the germline V gene. From its first to its last residue, the CDR3 has 14 amino acids. The CDR3 sequence is CASSSSIWNYGYTF.

The chain combines TRBV11-2 with TRBJ1-5; 7 positions match TRBD1. CDR3 size: 16 residues. The V gene's germline CDR1 is SGHAT and CDR2 FQNNGV. V was clipped by 3 bases and J by 6 bases; unmatched bases: 11. The CDR3 DNA sequence: TGTGCCAGCAGCTTTTCTGCGGGCAGGGGGGGTCAGCCCCAGCATTTT. Translating it yields CASSFSAGRGGQPQHF.

This clone was observed a single time. The chain is built from TRBV7-8 and TRBJ2-1; 8 nucleotides match TRBD2. The CDR3 has 15 residues. Germline V gives CDR1 SGHVS, CDR2 FQNEAQ. V shed 4 bases, J shed 3 bases, and the junction held 5 bases outside the gene matches. The CDR3 protein is CASSSGLAYYNEQFF. In DNA, the CDR3 is TGTGCCAGCAGCTCCGGACTAGCATACTACAATGAGCAGTTCTTC.

This clone was picked up one time. The chain uses TRBV11-2 and TRBJ1-3, with 10 bases that match TRBD1. CDR1 SGHAT and CDR2 FQNNGV come from the germline V gene. The V and J ends lost 5 bases and 4 bases, in that order; junction bases with no gene match: 14. The CDR3 contains 18 residues. In DNA form, the CDR3 reads TGTGCCAGCAGCAGCCCGGGACAGGGGCTCCTCGGAGGAAACACCATATATTTT. This sequence encodes CASSSPGQGLLGGNTIYF.

The chain carries TRBV28 and TRBJ1-2; D may be TRBD1 (6 bases). V was cut by 2 bases and J by 2 bases, with 18 bases left in between. CDR1 MDHEN and CDR2 SYDVKM come from the germline V gene. The CDR3 contains 17 residues. CDR3 bases: TGTGCCAGCAGTTTAGTGGGGGAAACAGGGTGGAACTATGGCTACACCTTC. As protein: CASSLVGETGWNYGYTF.

The J gene is TRBJ2-2, the V gene TRBV9; the D is unclear. CDR1 SGDLS and CDR2 YYNGEE come from the germline V gene. The CDR3 totals 14 residues. V was trimmed by 1 base and J by 6 bases, leaving 10 bases between them. CDR3 nucleotide sequence: TGTGCCAGCAGCGTACCGAGCGAGGCCGGGGAGCTGTTTTTT. Its translation: CASSVPSEAGELFF.

The chain carries TRBV15 and TRBJ1-2; 9 positions match TRBD1. This CDR3 contains 17 residues. Germline trimming cut 0 bases from V and 7 bases from J; bases unmatched to any gene: 12. Looked up from germline, CDR1 is LNHNV and CDR2 is YYDKDF (reference sequence). The CDR3: CATSRDSVLGQGSGYTF. CDR3 DNA: TGTGCCACCAGCAGAGATTCAGTTTTGGGACAGGGTTCTGGCTACACCTTC.

This sequence joins TRBV30 and TRBJ1-5; D remains ambiguous. The CDR3 runs 15 residues. Trimming removed 0 bases from V and 9 bases from J, with 18 bases in between. Germline assignment: CDR1 GTSNPN and CDR2 SVGIG (reference sequence). This CDR3 is CAWSVPGIQVGPQHF. In DNA form, the CDR3 reads TGTGCCTGGAGTGTTCCCGGGATCCAGGTCGGGCCCCAGCATTTT.

The V call is TRBV6-1, the J call TRBJ1-5; D might be TRBD1 (6 bases). Germline CDR1 is MNHNS and CDR2 is SASEGT. The CDR3 totals 17 residues. The V end lost 3 bases, the J end lost 0 bases, and 15 bases lay between the germline ends. The CDR3 region is CASSEQGLIYSNQPQHF. In nucleotides, the CDR3 is TGTGCCAGCAGTGAGCAGGGGCTGATTTATAGCAATCAGCCCCAGCATTTT.

Points on this clone: Additional DNA sequences in this sample encode the identical CDR3. The rearrangement links TRBV5-1 to TRBJ2-5; D is unclear. Germline V gene lookup returns CDR1 SGHRS and CDR2 YFSETQ. The CDR3 contains 11 residues. Trimming took off 4 bases at V and 2 bases at J, with 3 bases between the two ends. DNA for the CDR3: TGCGCCAGCAGCCTACAAGAGACCCAGTACTTC. Translating gives CASSLQETQYF.

This clone was seen a single time. The genes are TRBV6-2 or TRBV6-3 and TRBJ1-5, with D unresolved. Germline V gene data show CDR1 as MNHEY and CDR2 as SVGEGT. V lost 0 bases, J lost 7 bases, and 10 bases lay in between. The CDR3 is 14 residues long. CDR3 nucleotides: TGTGCCAGCAGTTACTCTCTAGGGAAGCAGCCCCAGCATTTT. Protein sequence: CASSYSLGKQPQHF.

CDR3 bases: TGCGCCAGCAGTCTCCTGGACAGACACTCCTACGAGCAGTACTTC. It codes for CASSLLDRHSYEQYF. This sequence joins TRBV23-1 and TRBJ2-7; the D gene is possibly TRBD1 (6 bases). TRBV23-1 is marked as an open reading frame, function uncertain. The V and J ends lost 4 bases and 0 bases respectively, with 13 bases between them. This CDR3 is built from 15 residues.

The CDR3 DNA sequence: TGTGCCAGCAGCTTGGCAGGGGGGGGAAATCAGCCCCAGCATTTT. Translated, it gives CASSLAGGGNQPQHF. The gene calls are TRBV5-5 and TRBJ1-5; 7 bases line up with TRBD1. V shed 0 bases and J 4 bases; nucleotides not matched to a gene: 4. Germline V CDR1 and CDR2: SGHKS, YYEKEE (reference sequence). The CDR3 is made up of 15 amino acids. Together with reference TRBV5-5 and TRBJ1-5, the CDR3 gives the full variable domain: DAGVTQSPTHLIKTRGQQVTLRCSPISGHKSVSWYQQVLGQGPQFIFQYYEKEERGRGNFPDRFSARQFPNYSSELNVNALLLGDSALYLCASSLAGGGNQPQHFGDGTRLSIL.

J is TRBJ2-7 and V is TRBV7-8, with 8 bases fitting TRBD2. Looked up from germline, CDR1 is SGHVS and CDR2 is FQNEAQ. Trimming at V came to 5 bases and at J to 0 bases, leaving 6 bases not matched to a gene. The CDR3 covers 15 residues. CDR3 sequence: CASSRGLAFSYEQYF. The CDR3 nucleotides read TGTGCCAGCAGCCGAGGACTAGCATTCTCCTACGAGCAGTACTTC.

This sequence joins TRBV7-6 and TRBJ2-5; 9 bases align to TRBD2. Germline V gene lookup returns CDR1 SGHVS and CDR2 FNYEAQ. The junction had 9 bases not matched to a gene; V was cut back by 5 bases and J by 5 bases. This CDR3 has 15 residues. CDR3 sequence reads: CASSRRLAGSETQYF. CDR3 DNA sequence: TGTGCCAGCAGCCGAAGGCTAGCGGGGTCGGAGACCCAGTACTTC.

This clone was detected once. This chain connects TRBV7-9 to TRBJ2-7; D is undetermined. The CDR3 is made up of 13 amino acids. Germline CDR1 reads SEHNR; CDR2 reads FQNEAQ (reference sequence). Trimming removed 1 base at V and 2 bases at J, with 6 bases between. CDR3 coding DNA: TGTGCCAGCAGCTTAGTAAACCCCTACGAGCAGTACTTC. It codes for CASSLVNPYEQYF.

This chain links TRBV6-5 with TRBJ1-4; tentative D call: TRBD1 (6 bases). The V end lost 2 bases, the J end lost 8 bases, and 12 bases lay between the germline ends. The CDR3 loop spans 14 amino acids. In germline, CDR1 is MNHEY, CDR2 SVGAGI. Here the CDR3 DNA reads TGTGCCAGCAGTTACGAGGGGGGACGGGAAAAACTGTTTTTT. It is translated as CASSYEGGREKLFF.

The chain couples TRBV7-8 to TRBJ2-2; maybe TRBD2 (5 bases). Trimming shortened V by 3 bases and J by 6 bases, and 11 bases separated the two germline ends. CDR1 and CDR2 (germline): SGHVS, FQNEAQ. The length of the CDR3 is 14 residues. Here the CDR3 DNA reads TGTGCCAGCAGCTTTACCTGGGAGTCCGGGGAGCTGTTTTTT. Translation: CASSFTWESGELFF.

The chain has TRBV6-2 or TRBV6-3 and TRBJ2-1; TRBD1 matches 8 bases. This CDR3 has 19 amino acids. The junction had 12 bases not matched to a gene; V was cut back by 2 bases and J by 0 bases. Germline assignment: CDR1 MNHEY and CDR2 SVGEGT. Here the CDR3 DNA reads TGTGCCAGCAGTTACCCGACAGGGACAGGTACGAGCTCCTACAATGAGCAGTTCTTC. This encodes CASSYPTGTGTSSYNEQFF.

This clone was seen a handful of times. The chain uses TRBV7-2 and TRBJ1-1; D remains ambiguous. CDR1 SGHTA and CDR2 FQGNSA come from the germline V gene. Between the trimmed V and J ends, which lost 1 base and 1 base, there was a span of 16 bases. CDR3 length: 17 amino acids. The CDR3 here is CASSLDFPWGGNTEAFF. As DNA, the CDR3 is TGTGCCAGCAGCTTAGACTTCCCATGGGGAGGGAACACTGAAGCTTTCTTT.

V usage is TRBV4-1 and J usage is TRBJ1-5, with D maybe TRBD1 (5 bases). Germline CDR1 is MGHRA and CDR2 is YSYEKL. V was clipped by 0 bases and J by 6 bases, with 12 bases between them. This CDR3 comprises 15 residues. The CDR3 sequence: CASSQDPEGRQPQHF. CDR3 nucleotide sequence: TGCGCCAGCAGCCAAGATCCAGAGGGGCGTCAGCCCCAGCATTTT.